A selection of T cell receptor beta chains follows, all from one sample in a study of shared clonotypes between healthy human individuals. The repertoire was sequenced with immunoSEQ multiplex PCR; TCRdb's copy has only in-frame clones and lacks some. This table holds around 530,000 clones, about 80% found once. The sequenced sample was PBMCs. These receptors all come from a woman aged 40 to 50 in good health. Some clones in this sample may be carry-over from other donors' samples. Each CDR3 is given with its conserved first and last residue. Each record gives: J gene, V gene, D gene, clone size, CDR3 DNA, CDR3 protein. A D gene is named only where the DNA matches it firmly. Clone size, where shown, is once, few, many, or a class for clones that have expanded.

>TRBJ2-7|TRBV28|TRBD1|many
TGTGCCAGCAGTTTGGCCGGGACAGGGATCTACGAGCAGTACTTC
CASSLAGTGIYEQYF
>TRBJ1-1|TRBV6-5|-|-
TGTGCCAGCAGTTACCACGTCCATGGGAACACTGAAGCTTTCTTT
CASSYHVHGNTEAFF
>TRBJ2-5|TRBV11-2|TRBD2|-
TGTGCCAGCAGCTTAGGGACTAGCCAAGACCAAGAGACCCAGTACTTC
CASSLGTSQDQETQYF
>TRBJ2-7|TRBV4-1|-|-
TGCGCCAGCAGCCACCCCGGGGGCTACGAGCAGTACTTC
CASSHPGGYEQYF
>TRBJ1-2|TRBV5-1|-|-
TGCGCCAGCAGCATTTTACAGATGGCCCAGGGCGATGGCTACACCTTC
CASSILQMAQGDGYTF
>TRBJ2-2|TRBV6-5|-|-
TGTGCCAGCAGTTACGTGTGGGGCTCGAACACCGGGGAGCTGTTTTTT
CASSYVWGSNTGELFF
>TRBJ2-7|TRBV5-5|-|-
TGTGCCAGCAGCTCGACACTATCCTACGAGCAGTACTTC
CASSSTLSYEQYF
>TRBJ2-1|TRBV5-4|TRBD1|-
TGTGCCACCGAACCGGGACAGAATTACAATGAGCAGTTCTTC
CATEPGQNYNEQFF
>TRBJ2-5|TRBV19|-|-
TGTGCCAGTAGTCTGAACCGGGAGACCCAGTACTTC
CASSLNRETQYF
>TRBJ2-3|TRBV5-1|-|-
TGCGCCAGCAGCTTTTCCGGGACCTTAATACCAGATACGCAGTATTTT
CASSFSGTLIPDTQYF
>TRBJ2-5|TRBV11-2|-|-
TGTGCCAGCAGCTCGGCCTACCTTCCCAGGACCCAGTACTTC
CASSSAYLPRTQYF
>TRBJ1-2|TRBV19|TRBD1|-
TGTGCCAGTAGTACGACAGGGGGCGCGGGCTATGGCTACACCTTC
CASSTTGGAGYGYTF
>TRBJ2-7|TRBV7-9|-|-
TGTGCCAGCAGTCCACTAGTCCGGGACGAGCAGTACTTC
CASSPLVRDEQYF
>TRBJ1-3|TRBV28|-|few
TGTGCCAGCAGTTTCTCCGGGACCCCCGGAAACACCATATATTTT
CASSFSGTPGNTIYF
>TRBJ1-3|TRBV18|TRBD1|few
TGTGCCAGCTCACCACTCAAGACAGGGCAGACTGGAAACACCATATATTTT
CASSPLKTGQTGNTIYF
>TRBJ1-1|TRBV6-4|-|-
TGTGCCAGCAGTACGACACGGAACACTGAAGCTTTCTTT
CASSTTRNTEAFF
>TRBJ2-7|TRBV7-9|-|-
TGTGCCAGCAGACCCTACGGGGGAGGAGAGGACGAGCAGTACTTC
CASRPYGGGEDEQYF
>TRBJ2-1|TRBV29-1|-|-
TGCAGCGTTGAAGGTGGTTCGGGGATAGGTGAGCAGTTCTTC
CSVEGGSGIGEQFF
>TRBJ2-7|TRBV11-2|-|-
TGTGCCAGCAGCTTAGTAGGGACCTACCTCTCCTACGAGCAGTACTTC
CASSLVGTYLSYEQYF
>TRBJ1-3|TRBV11-2|-|-
TGTGCCAGCAGCCCTAGACCTCGGGCCTCTGGAAACACCATATATTTT
CASSPRPRASGNTIYF
>TRBJ1-4|TRBV19|-|few
TGTGCCAGTACTATAGGAGCAACTAATGAAAAACTGTTTTTT
CASTIGATNEKLFF
>TRBJ2-7|TRBV6-6|TRBD2|-
TGTGCCAGCACCTACGCCGCGGGGGATACCTACGAGCAGTACTTC
CASTYAAGDTYEQYF
>TRBJ2-5|TRBV7-2|TRBD2|-
TGTGCCAGCAGCAATAGACTAGCGGGGGCCCAAGAGACCCAGTACTTC
CASSNRLAGAQETQYF
>TRBJ1-1|TRBV5-1|-|-
TGCGCCAGCAGCTTGAGGGGAGAGGGGACTGAAGCTTTCTTT
CASSLRGEGTEAFF
>TRBJ2-2|TRBV10-3|-|-
TGTGCCATCAGTGCCGGCCCAACGGGCACCGGGGAGCTGTTTTTT
CAISAGPTGTGELFF
>TRBJ2-7|TRBV27|-|-
TGTGCCAGCAGTTTTGACGGGGTGAAGGAGCAGTACTTC
CASSFDGVKEQYF
>TRBJ2-4|TRBV4-3|-|once
TGCGCCAGCAGCCAAGATCGGAAGGGCCCCAAAAACATTCAGTACTTC
CASSQDRKGPKNIQYF
>TRBJ2-1|TRBV28|-|-
TGTGCCAGCAGTGACGCAAACGGGGTGAATGAGCAGTTCTTC
CASSDANGVNEQFF
>TRBJ1-4|TRBV5-4|-|-
TGTGCCAGCAGCCCCGGGTGGGGAAGTGAAAAACTGTTTTTT
CASSPGWGSEKLFF
>TRBJ2-5|TRBV5-1|-|-
TGCGCCAGCAGCCAACCGGGGGCGGGGGAGACCCAGTACTTC
CASSQPGAGETQYF
>TRBJ2-1|TRBV5-1|TRBD2|-
TGCGCCAGCAGCTTATCTTGGAGCGGGAGTGTCGATGAGCAGTTCTTC
CASSLSWSGSVDEQFF
>TRBJ2-5|TRBV5-1|-|-
TGCGCCAGCAGTACAGAGTACCAAGAGACCCAGTACTTC
CASSTEYQETQYF
>TRBJ2-1|TRBV10-3|TRBD2|-
TGTGCCATCAGTGACGGGACTAGCGGGGTATACAATGAGCAGTTCTTC
CAISDGTSGVYNEQFF
>TRBJ2-7|TRBV5-5|-|-
TGTGCCAGCAGCCTGGGACAATACGAGCAGTACTTC
CASSLGQYEQYF
>TRBJ2-2|TRBV9|-|-
TGTGCCAGCAGCGTAGGGGCAGGGGCGAACACCGGGGAGCTGTTTTTT
CASSVGAGANTGELFF
>TRBJ2-7|TRBV29-1|-|few
TGCAGCGTTCTGGTTCTCGAGCAGTACTTC
CSVLVLEQYF
>TRBJ2-1|TRBV5-1|TRBD2|-
TGCGCCAGCAGCCCCGGACTAGCGCCGTACAATGAGCAGTTCTTC
CASSPGLAPYNEQFF
>TRBJ1-5|TRBV23-1|-|-
TGCGCCAGCAGTCAATCGTCACCCGGAGACAGAAGCAATCAGCCCCAGCATTTT
CASSQSSPGDRSNQPQHF
>TRBJ2-3|TRBV15|TRBD2|-
TGTGCCACCAGCAGAGTTGCGGGAGGCTCCTCTGGCACAGATACGCAGTATTTT
CATSRVAGGSSGTDTQYF
>TRBJ2-5|TRBV7-2|TRBD2|-
TGTGCCAGCAGCTTTACGGGAGGGAGGAAGACCCAGTACTTC
CASSFTGGRKTQYF
>TRBJ1-4|TRBV2|-|-
TGTGCCAGCAGTGACCCCAGGGCTCGGGAAAAACTGTTTTTT
CASSDPRAREKLFF
>TRBJ2-3|TRBV5-1|TRBD2|-
TGCGCCAGCAGCTTGTTGGGTAGCGGGAGTGACACAGATACGCAGTATTTT
CASSLLGSGSDTDTQYF
>TRBJ2-1|TRBV5-8|TRBD1|-
TGTGCCAGCAGCCACAGGGGGCGCGGGAATGAGCAGTTCTTC
CASSHRGRGNEQFF
>TRBJ2-1|TRBV27|TRBD1|few
TGTGCCAGCAGCCTATCAGGGGGCCCCAATGAGCAGTTCTTC
CASSLSGGPNEQFF
>TRBJ1-2|TRBV6-1|-|many
TGTGCCAGCAGTATCCAGGGACTTAACTATGGCTACACCTTC
CASSIQGLNYGYTF
>TRBJ2-1|TRBV11-2|TRBD1|-
TGTGCCAGCAGCCTCCGGGACAGCTCCTACAATGAGCAGTTCTTC
CASSLRDSSYNEQFF
>TRBJ2-3|TRBV7-3|TRBD2|few
TGTGCCAGCAGCCAAACCGGGACTATTAACACAGATACGCAGTATTTT
CASSQTGTINTDTQYF
>TRBJ2-1|TRBV6-5|-|-
TGTGCCAGCAGTTACTCTGACAACAATGAGCAGTTCTTC
CASSYSDNNEQFF
>TRBJ2-7|TRBV19|TRBD1|once
TGTGCCAGTAGTACCGAAAAGACAGGGACCCCCTACGAGCAGTACTTC
CASSTEKTGTPYEQYF
>TRBJ1-1|TRBV7-9|-|-
TGTGCCAGCAGCTTAGCGGGACGGGGGACTGAAGCTTTCTTT
CASSLAGRGTEAFF
>TRBJ1-5|TRBV6-1|-|few
TGTGCCAGCAGTGAGACAGGCCTCAATCAGCCCCAGCATTTT
CASSETGLNQPQHF
>TRBJ1-1|TRBV6-5|-|-
TGTGCCAGCAGTTACTCGTGGGCGGACCCCAGAATGGATGCTTTCTTT
CASSYSWADPRMDAFF
>TRBJ2-7|TRBV30|-|-
TGTGCCTGGAGGGCGCGGGGTTCCTACGAGCAGTACTTC
CAWRARGSYEQYF
>TRBJ2-7|TRBV6-1|-|few
TGTGCCAGCTCGGACAGTAAGGTCAACGAGCAGTACTTC
CASSDSKVNEQYF
>TRBJ2-1|TRBV20-1|-|-
TGCCTACCTTTTGGGAATGAGCAGTTCTTC
CLPFGNEQFF
>TRBJ1-1|TRBV27|-|-
TGTGCCAGCAGTTTTGTGTTTAACACTGAAGCTTTCTTT
CASSFVFNTEAFF
>TRBJ2-3|TRBV29-1|TRBD1|-
TGCAGCGTTGAAGGTATTGAAGGCAGGGGGCGAATAACAGATACGCAGTATTTT
CSVEGIEGRGRITDTQYF
>TRBJ1-2|TRBV7-8|-|-
TGTGCCAGCAGCGAGGGGTCAGGGGCGAGTAACTATGGCTACACCTTC
CASSEGSGASNYGYTF
>TRBJ2-1|TRBV6-1|-|few
TGTGCCAGCAGTGCTAGTCCCCTTGGTGAGCAGTTCTTC
CASSASPLGEQFF